Presented here are 4 T cell receptor beta chains from one specimen sequenced in a study of PD-L1 blockade in urothelial cancer (dated by TCRdb to 2016 to 2017). Read against the paper, the sample's time point label means: pretreatment peripheral blood. Receptor libraries were prepared by the immunoSEQ multiplex PCR assay. The table comes from immuneACCESS by way of TCRdb, which keeps in-frame sequences with V and J called. Part of the clones is missing from these tables; in studies checked, under half for an unresolved V gene and the rest for unknown reasons. The sample records 100,000 to 150,000 clones, less than 85% of which are singletons. The top ten hold 3.2% of the sample. The sample in question was PBMCs, obtained around atezolizumab (anti-PD-L1) treatment. The receptors originated from a man aged 45-60 years with urothelial cancer.

CDR3 DNA: TGTGCCTGGGCCCAGGGACTTGAAGCTTTCTTT. Its protein product is CAWAQGLEAFF. The chain employs TRBV30 and TRBJ1-1; weak D call: TRBD1 (5 bases). This CDR3 comprises 11 residues. The V gene lost 5 bases and the J gene lost 7 bases, with 11 bases spanning the gap. CDR1 is GTSNPN and CDR2 is SVGIG in the germline V gene (reference sequence).

V is TRBV5-1 and J is TRBJ2-7; 10 bases map to TRBD1. Losses at the gene ends were 0 bases for V and 3 bases for J; bases not matched to a gene: 3. CDR1 and CDR2 (germline): SGHRS, YFSETQ. CDR3 length: 15 residues. The CDR3 bases are TGCGCCAGCAGCTTGGGAGGGGACAGGGGCTACGAGCAGTACTTC. This translates into CASSLGGDRGYEQYF.

The chain recombines TRBV7-3 with TRBJ2-3; perhaps TRBD2 as D (6 bases). The germline V gene encodes CDR1 SGHTA and CDR2 FQGTGA. Between the trimmed V and J ends, which lost 2 bases and 3 bases, there was a span of 12 bases. This CDR3 spans 15 amino acids. The chain's CDR3 is CASSLGGGGTDTQYF. CDR3 nucleotides: TGTGCCAGCAGCTTAGGGGGTGGGGGGACAGATACGCAGTATTTT.

CDR3 loop: CASKRRVGEQFF. The CDR3 DNA reads as TGTGCCAGCAAACGGAGGGTGGGTGAGCAGTTCTTC. V is TRBV7-2 and J is TRBJ2-1; a possible D gene is TRBD2 (6 bases). The CDR3 is 12 residues long. V gave up 7 bases and J gave up 9 bases, with 13 bases separating them. CDR1 and CDR2 from the germline V gene are SGHTA and FQGNSA. Based on the CDR3 plus reference TRBV7-2 and TRBJ2-1, the full variable domain is GAGVSQSPSNKVTEKGKDVELRCDPISGHTALYWYRQSLGQGLEFLIYFQGNSAPDKSGLPSDRFSAERTGGSVSTLTIQRTQQEDSAVYLCASKRRVGEQFFGPGTRLTVL.